This T cell receptor beta chain came from a study of T-cell reconstitution after alpha-beta-depleted transplantation in children (dated by TCRdb to about 2016). Describing the broader study: T-cell immune reconstitution after TCRalphabeta/CD19-depleted allogeneic hematopoietic cell transplantation in children was quantitatively tracked in the study by means of TCR repertoire profiling.

Turning to this clonotype: Its antigen specificity is not known. No much larger clonotype is one base removed from it; base qualities were not supplied.

This specimen's treatment or condition label, per the study, means: allogeneic hematopoietic cell transplantation with graft depleted of TCRalphabeta T cells and CD19 B cells. TCRalphabeta/CD19-depleted allogeneic hematopoietic cell grafts were given to the transplant recipients, all of whom were children. What the research found in general, with its limitations: In some patients, high TCRbeta diversity at day 60 was attributed to recipient T cells and intrathymic progenitors that had survived conditioning. The apparently early alphabetaT-cell count recovery about two months after transplant was reportedly dependent on only several hundred rapidly expanded clones derived from non-depleted graft cells. The frequencies of hyperexpanded clones fell over the following months, and after one year, T-cell counts and TCRbeta diversity were mostly attributed to newly produced T cells.

Library prep was done by PCR. The run used an Illumina HiSeq 2500. Molecular barcoding was employed in the preparation of TCR libraries, with unique molecular identifiers being used to normalize TCRbeta repertoire quantification. Clones were called with MiXCR by TCRdb after fastp trimmed the public reads at Q25, and only in-frame beta chains were retained. Every entry covers one CDR3 protein and lists the most common genes and DNA from its rows. The sample table shows about 980,000 distinct CDR3 sequences, and about 29% are seen once. The ten most abundant clones make up approximately 30% of the sample. Trimming at the junction amounts to 4 bases on V and 6 bases on J, and the germline ends lie 13 bases apart. The germline V gene (reference sequence) specifies MNHNY as CDR1 and SVGAGI as CDR2. The CDR3 sequence holds 13 residues, the cysteine and phenylalanine included. The sequence is cut down to CDR3 DNA, 39 bases in frame from base 1.

The sequence is built from TRBV6-6 and TRBJ2-7; the D region may be TRBD1 or TRBD2, each matching 6 bases equally. Sequenced here: PBMCs, mostly from graft donor cells, sampled 360 days after TCRalphabeta/CD19-depleted stem cell transplant. This TCR derives from a boy in the first two years of life who had a stem cell transplant for SCID, so the T cells may come from the graft donor. The CDR3 amino acid sequence is: CASSSLPGAEQYF. The bases read TGTGCCAGCAGTTCCCTCCCGGGGGCCGAGCAGTACTTC.